This T cell receptor (beta chain) was identified during a study of PD-1 blockade in mismatch repair-deficient tumors. Study at large: Enrolled about 2013-2016, patients had progressing, pretreated mismatch repair-deficient cancers of 12 types.

All patients were mismatch repair deficient, assessed by either PCR or immunohistochemistry. Three pembrolizumab responders had their TCRs sequenced. Details on this clone: Its specificity is not known.

V trimming: 2 bases; J trimming: 2 bases; junction bases outside the gene matches: 6. The CDR3 is 15 amino acids. Germline V gives CDR1 SEHNR, CDR2 FQNEAQ (reference sequence). Using immunoSEQ multiplex PCR, the repertoire was profiled, and TCRdb retains in-frame clones only, with some absent. The sample lists 70,000 to 95,000 clones, roughly 80% occurring once. Findings and limits, study-wide: After pembrolizumab, tumor-resident clones rose rapidly, then generally contracted before radiologic responses.

The J gene is TRBJ2-7, the V gene TRBV7-9; TRBD2 matches 7 bases. The starting material was peripheral blood, obtained 44 weeks after starting pembrolizumab. This sequence originates from an adult with mismatch repair-deficient cancer. CDR3 region: CASSLRGGSTYEQYF. The CDR3 coding sequence is TGTGCCAGCAGCTTAAGGGGCGGGAGTACCTACGAGCAGTACTTC.